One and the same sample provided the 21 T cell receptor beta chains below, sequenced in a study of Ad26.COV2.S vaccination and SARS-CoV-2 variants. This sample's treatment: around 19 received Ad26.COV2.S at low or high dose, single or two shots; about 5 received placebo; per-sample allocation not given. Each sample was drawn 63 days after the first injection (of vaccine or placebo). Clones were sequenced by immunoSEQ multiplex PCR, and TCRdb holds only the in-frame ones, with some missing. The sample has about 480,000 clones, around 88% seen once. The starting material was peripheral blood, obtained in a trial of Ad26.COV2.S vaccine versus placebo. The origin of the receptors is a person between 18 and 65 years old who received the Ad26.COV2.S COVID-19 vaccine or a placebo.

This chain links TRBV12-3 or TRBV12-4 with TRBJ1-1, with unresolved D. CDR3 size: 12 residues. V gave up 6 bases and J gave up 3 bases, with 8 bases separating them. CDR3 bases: TGTGCCAGCAGCATCAAGGACACTGAAGCTTTCTTT. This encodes CASSIKDTEAFF.

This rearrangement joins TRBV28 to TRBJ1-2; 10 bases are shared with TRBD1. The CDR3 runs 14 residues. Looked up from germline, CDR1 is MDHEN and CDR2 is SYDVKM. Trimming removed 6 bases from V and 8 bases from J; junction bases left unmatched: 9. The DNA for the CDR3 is TGTGCCAGCAGCCCACCAGACAGGGGGCGGGGCTACACCTTC. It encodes CASSPPDRGRGYTF.

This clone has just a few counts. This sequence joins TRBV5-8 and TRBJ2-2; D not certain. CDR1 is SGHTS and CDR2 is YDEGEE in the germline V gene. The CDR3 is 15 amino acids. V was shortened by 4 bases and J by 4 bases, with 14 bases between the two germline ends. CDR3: CASSPGRITTGELFF. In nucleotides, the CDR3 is TGTGCCAGCAGCCCCGGACGGATCACCACCGGGGAGCTGTTTTTT. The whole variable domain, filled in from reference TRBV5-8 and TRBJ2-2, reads EAGVTQSPTHLIKTRGQQATLRCSPISGHTSVYWYQQALGLGLQFLLWYDEGEERNRGNFPPRFSGRQFPNYSSELNVNALELEDSALYLCASSPGRITTGELFFGEGSRLTVL.

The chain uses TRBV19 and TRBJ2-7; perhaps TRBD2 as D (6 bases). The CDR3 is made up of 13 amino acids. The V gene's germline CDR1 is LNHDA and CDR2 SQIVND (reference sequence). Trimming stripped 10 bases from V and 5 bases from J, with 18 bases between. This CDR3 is CATGGTFRDEQYF. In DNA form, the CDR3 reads TGTGCCACCGGAGGGACTTTTAGGGACGAGCAGTACTTC.

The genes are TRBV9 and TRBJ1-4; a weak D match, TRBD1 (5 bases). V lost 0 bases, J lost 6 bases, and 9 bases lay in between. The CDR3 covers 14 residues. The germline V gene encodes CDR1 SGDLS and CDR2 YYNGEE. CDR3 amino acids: CASSVGQRDEKLFF. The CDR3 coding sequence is TGTGCCAGCAGCGTAGGACAGCGTGATGAAAAACTGTTTTTT.

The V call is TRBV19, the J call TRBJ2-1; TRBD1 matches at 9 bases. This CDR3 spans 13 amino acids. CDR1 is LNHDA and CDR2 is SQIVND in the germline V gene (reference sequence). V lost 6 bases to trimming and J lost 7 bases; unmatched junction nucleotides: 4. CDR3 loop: CASSHRGLNEQFF. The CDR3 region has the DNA TGTGCCAGTAGCCACAGGGGGCTGAATGAGCAGTTCTTC.

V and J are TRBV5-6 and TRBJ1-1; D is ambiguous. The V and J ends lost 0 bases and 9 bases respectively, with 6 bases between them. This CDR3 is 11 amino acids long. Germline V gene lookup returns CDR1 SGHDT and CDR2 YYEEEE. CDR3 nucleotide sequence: TGTGCCAGCAGCTTGGGAGGGCAAGCTTTCTTT. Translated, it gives CASSLGGQAFF.

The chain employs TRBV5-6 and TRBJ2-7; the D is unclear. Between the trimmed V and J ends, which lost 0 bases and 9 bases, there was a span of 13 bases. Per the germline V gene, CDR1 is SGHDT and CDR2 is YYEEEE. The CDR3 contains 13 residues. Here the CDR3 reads CASSLGGSRAQYF. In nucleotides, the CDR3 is TGTGCCAGCAGCTTGGGAGGATCACGCGCGCAGTACTTC.

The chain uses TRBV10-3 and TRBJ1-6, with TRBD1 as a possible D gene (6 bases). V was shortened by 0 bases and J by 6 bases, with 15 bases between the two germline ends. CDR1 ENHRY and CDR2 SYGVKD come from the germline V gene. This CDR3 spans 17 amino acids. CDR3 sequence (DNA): TGTGCCATCAGTGAGTCGGTTGGGAGAGGGGGTAATTCACCCCTCCACTTT. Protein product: CAISESVGRGGNSPLHF.

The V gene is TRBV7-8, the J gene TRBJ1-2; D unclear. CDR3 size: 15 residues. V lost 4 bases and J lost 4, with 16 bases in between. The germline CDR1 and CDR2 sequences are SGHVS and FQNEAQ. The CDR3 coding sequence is TGTGCCAGCAGCTCCCCCCCACATCCTGGCTATGGCTACACCTTC. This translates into CASSSPPHPGYGYTF.

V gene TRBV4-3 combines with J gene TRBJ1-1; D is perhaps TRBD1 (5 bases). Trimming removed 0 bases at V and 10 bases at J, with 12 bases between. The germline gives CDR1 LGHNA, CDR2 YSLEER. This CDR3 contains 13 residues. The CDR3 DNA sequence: TGCGCCAGCAGCCAAGAACTCAGGGTCGGAGCTTTCTTT. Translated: CASSQELRVGAFF.

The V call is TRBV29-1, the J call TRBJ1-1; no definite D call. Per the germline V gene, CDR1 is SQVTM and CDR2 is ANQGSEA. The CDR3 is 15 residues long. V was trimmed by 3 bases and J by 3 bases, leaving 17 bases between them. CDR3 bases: TGCAGCGTTGATGGCCGTGAGGGTCGGGACACTGAAGCTTTCTTT. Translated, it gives CSVDGREGRDTEAFF. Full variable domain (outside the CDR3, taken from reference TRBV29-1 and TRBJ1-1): SAVISQKPSRDICQRGTSLTIQCQVDSQVTMMFWYRQQPGQSLTLIATANQGSEATYESGFVIDKFPISRPNLTFSTLTVSNMSPEDSSIYLCSVDGREGRDTEAFFGQGTRLTVV.

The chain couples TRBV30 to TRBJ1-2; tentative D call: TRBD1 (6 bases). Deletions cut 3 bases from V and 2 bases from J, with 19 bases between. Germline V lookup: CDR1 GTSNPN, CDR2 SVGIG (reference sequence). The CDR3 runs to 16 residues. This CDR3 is CAWSVGGPWANYGYTF. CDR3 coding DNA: TGTGCCTGGAGCGTTGGGGGGCCCTGGGCGAACTATGGCTACACCTTC.

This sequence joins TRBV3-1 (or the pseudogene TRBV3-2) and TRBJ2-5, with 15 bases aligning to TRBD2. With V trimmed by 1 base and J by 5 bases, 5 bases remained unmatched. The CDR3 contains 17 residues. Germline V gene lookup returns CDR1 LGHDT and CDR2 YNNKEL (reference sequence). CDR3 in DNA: TGTGCCAGCAGCCAAGGAGGGACTAGCGGGAGGATGGAGACCCAGTACTTC. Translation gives CASSQGGTSGRMETQYF.

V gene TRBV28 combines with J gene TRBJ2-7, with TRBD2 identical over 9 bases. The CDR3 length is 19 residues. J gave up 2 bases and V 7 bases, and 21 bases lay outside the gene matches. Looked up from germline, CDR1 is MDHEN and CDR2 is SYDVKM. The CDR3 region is CASNPFVTSGFLRTYEQYF. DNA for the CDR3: TGTGCCAGCAACCCTTTTGTGACTAGCGGATTTTTGAGAACCTACGAGCAGTACTTC.

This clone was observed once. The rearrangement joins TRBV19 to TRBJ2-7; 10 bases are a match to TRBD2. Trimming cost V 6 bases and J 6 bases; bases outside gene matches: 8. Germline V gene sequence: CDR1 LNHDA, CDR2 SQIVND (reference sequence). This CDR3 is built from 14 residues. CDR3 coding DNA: TGTGCCAGTAGCAAACAGAGCGGGAGGGGCGAGCAGTACTTC. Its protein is CASSKQSGRGEQYF.

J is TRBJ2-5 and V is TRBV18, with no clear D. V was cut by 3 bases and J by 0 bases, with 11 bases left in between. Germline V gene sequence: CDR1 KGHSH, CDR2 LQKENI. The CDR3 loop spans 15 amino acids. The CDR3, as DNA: TGTGCCAGCTCACCTATATACTCGAACCAAGAGACCCAGTACTTC. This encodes CASSPIYSNQETQYF.

The CDR3 loop is CASSQVVGSVTGELFF. The CDR3 DNA reads as TGTGCCAGCAGCCAGGTAGTCGGGTCGGTCACCGGGGAGCTGTTTTTT. The rearrangement links TRBV3-1 (or the pseudogene TRBV3-2) to TRBJ2-2; D unclear. The CDR3 length is 16 residues. In germline, CDR1 is LGHDT, CDR2 YNNKEL (reference sequence). With 3 bases removed from V and 4 bases from J, the gap between germline ends came to 15 bases.

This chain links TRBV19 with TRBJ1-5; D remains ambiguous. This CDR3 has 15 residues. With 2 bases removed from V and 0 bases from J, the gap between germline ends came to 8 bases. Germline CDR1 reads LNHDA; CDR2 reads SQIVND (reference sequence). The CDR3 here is CASSITVNSNQPQHF. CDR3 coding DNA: TGTGCCAGTAGTATAACCGTTAATAGCAATCAGCCCCAGCATTTT.

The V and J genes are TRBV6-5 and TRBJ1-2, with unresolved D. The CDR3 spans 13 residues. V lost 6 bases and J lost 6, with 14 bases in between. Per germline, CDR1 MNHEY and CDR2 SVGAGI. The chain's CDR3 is CASRPLRGNGYTF. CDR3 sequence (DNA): TGTGCCAGCAGGCCCCTTCGGGGAAATGGCTACACCTTC.

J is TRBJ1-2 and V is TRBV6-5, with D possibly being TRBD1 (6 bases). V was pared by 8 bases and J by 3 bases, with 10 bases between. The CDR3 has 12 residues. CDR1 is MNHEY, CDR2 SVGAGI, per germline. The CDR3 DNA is TGTGCCAGCGGGAGGGGGGACTATGGCTACACCTTC. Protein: CASGRGDYGYTF.